Each of the 4 T cell receptor beta chains below was sequenced from the same sample in a study of shared T cell receptors in the human thymus. Sequencing used immunoSEQ multiplex PCR; TCRdb keeps in-frame clones, though not all of them. This sample yields 630,000 or so clones, of which over 75% are seen a single time; approximately 0.0097% belongs to the top ten. These data were likewise used in another study, on human thymus T cells.

The material sequenced was thymocytes. The source of these receptors is a boy in the first two years of life with a congenital heart defect.

V and J are TRBV10-3 and TRBJ2-7, with TRBD2 as a possible D gene (5 bases). The germline V and J ends were trimmed by 7 bases and 0 bases, with 13 bases remaining between them. The CDR3 is made up of 14 amino acids. The germline CDR1 and CDR2 sequences are ENHRY and SYGVKD. CDR3 protein: CAIISRDHSYEQYF. For the CDR3, the DNA is TGTGCCATCATTAGCCGGGATCACTCCTACGAGCAGTACTTC.

The V gene is TRBV28, the J gene TRBJ2-2, with D maybe TRBD2 (5 bases). CDR1 MDHEN and CDR2 SYDVKM come from the germline V gene. V gave up 2 bases and J gave up 1 base, with 26 bases separating them. This CDR3 has 21 residues. CDR3 in DNA: TGTGCCAGCAGTTTAGGCCGGGATTTGAGTTTGGGGTGGTTGAACACCGGGGAGCTGTTTTTT. Translation gives CASSLGRDLSLGWLNTGELFF.

V gene TRBV11-2 combines with J gene TRBJ1-6; D uncertain. V was cut by 5 bases and J by 0 bases, with 14 bases left in between. This CDR3 is built from 17 residues. Looked up from germline, CDR1 is SGHAT and CDR2 is FQNNGV. For the CDR3, the DNA is TGTGCCAGCAGCCCCGGGAGTTCGAGCTCCTATAATTCACCCCTCCACTTT. Amino acid sequence: CASSPGSSSSYNSPLHF.

The genes are TRBV11-2 and TRBJ2-4, with D perhaps matching TRBD1 (6 bases). CDR1 is SGHAT, CDR2 FQNNGV, per germline. The CDR3 runs 16 residues. Trimming removed 4 bases from V and 0 bases from J, with 13 bases in between. CDR3 sequence: CASSSKGEIAKNIQYF. CDR3 nucleotide sequence: TGTGCCAGCAGCTCAAAGGGGGAAATAGCCAAAAACATTCAGTACTTC. The entire variable domain, with the rest obtained from reference TRBV11-2 and TRBJ2-4, is as follows: EAGVAQSPRYKIIEKRQSVAFWCNPISGHATLYWYQQILGQGPKLLIQFQNNGVVDDSQLPKDRFSAERLKGVDSTLKIQPAKLEDSAVYLCASSSKGEIAKNIQYFGAGTRLSVL.